The clone carrying this T cell receptor (beta chain) was picked up a small number of times. Its antigen is unidentified. Other DNA sequences in the sample encode the same CDR3. Researchers ran the assay at a deep level. Clones were sequenced by immunoSEQ multiplex PCR, and TCRdb holds only the in-frame ones, with some missing. The sample lists under 2.5 million clones; roughly 90% were seen once. These data belong to a study of shared clonotypes between healthy human individuals. Points from the study as a whole: Shared clonotypes: about 5.3% naive CD4, around 3.5% naive CD8, about 2.2% memory CD4, approximately 0.37% memory CD8.

Study donors comprised healthy, HIV-negative adults devoid of recent acute infection or vaccination. The CDR3 sequence is 12 residues long. Trimming removed 4 bases from V and 0 bases from J, with 6 bases in between. The germline V gene has CDR1 SQVTM and CDR2 ANQGSEA. This chain uses TRBV29-1 with TRBJ1-1, with D unresolved. Sequencing was done on a sample of naive CD4+ T cells from PBMCs. Documented subset: CD45RA+ positively selected. This TCR was sampled from a young man in good health. Some clones in this sample may be carry-over from other donors' samples. CDR3 DNA sequence: TGCAGCGTTGGGACTGTGAACACTGAAGCTTTCTTT. Residues: CSVGTVNTEAFF.